These 15 T cell receptor beta chains were sequenced from one sample in a study of shared clonotypes between healthy human individuals. Some clones are missing from TCRdb's copy, which holds only in-frame ones; the method was immunoSEQ multiplex PCR. Of roughly 200,000 clones in the sample, around 63% are singletons; the top ten hold less than 11%. Sequencing was performed on memory CD4+ T cells sorted from blood. The subset was: CD45RA-negative fraction. The receptors shown here come from a man aged 25 to 45 in good health.

The chain's CDR3 is CASSPSTYEQYF. CDR3 nucleotides: TGTGCCAGCTCACCGAGCACGTACGAGCAGTACTTC. The gene calls are TRBV18 and TRBJ2-7; D is unresolved. The V end was cut by 3 bases, the J end by 4 bases, with 7 bases between. CDR3 length: 12 amino acids. Germline V gene data show CDR1 as KGHSH and CDR2 as LQKENI.

The V and J genes are TRBV14 and TRBJ2-1, with TRBD2 matching 9 bases. Trimming removed 2 bases from V and 3 bases from J; junction bases left unmatched: 11. The germline V gene encodes CDR1 SGHDN and CDR2 FVKESK. The CDR3 consists of 18 residues. The chain's CDR3 is CASSQFGGRAAGYNEQFF. CDR3 nucleotides: TGTGCCAGCAGCCAATTCGGCGGGAGGGCCGCAGGCTACAATGAGCAGTTCTTC.

The genes are TRBV20-1 and TRBJ2-7, with a tentative D call TRBD1 (6 bases). The V gene lost 5 bases and the J gene lost 12 bases, with 14 bases spanning the gap. This CDR3 is 10 amino acids long. Germline CDR1 DFQATT, CDR2 SNEGSKA (reference sequence). The CDR3 DNA reads TGCAGTGCTCCAACCCCACAGGGGTACTTC. Translated: CSAPTPQGYF.

This clone was detected a few times. This rearrangement joins TRBV7-6 to TRBJ2-3; D is unclear. The CDR3 has 12 residues. The V gene lost 5 bases and the J gene lost 0 bases, with 3 bases spanning the gap. Germline values: CDR1 SGHVS, CDR2 FNYEAQ. The CDR3 is CASSISTDTQYF. In DNA, the CDR3 is TGTGCCAGCAGCATAAGCACAGATACGCAGTATTTT.

The chain joins TRBV5-5 to TRBJ1-4; D perhaps matches TRBD1 (6 bases). V was cut by 4 bases and J by 9 bases, with 16 bases left in between. This CDR3 has 14 amino acids. The germline CDR1 and CDR2 sequences are SGHKS and YYEKEE (reference sequence). The CDR3 DNA follows: TGTGCCAGCAGCCCCCTTATTACAGGGCAAAAACTGTTTTTT. Translation gives CASSPLITGQKLFF.

The genes are TRBV6-6 and TRBJ1-1, with D uncertain. V lost 10 bases and J 2 bases, leaving 17 bases between the germline ends. From germline, CDR1 is MNHNY and CDR2 SVGAGI (reference sequence). This CDR3 is 14 amino acids long. For the CDR3, the DNA is TGTGCCATTTACCTTGAAGGGAGAAACACTGAAGCTTTCTTT. Encoded protein: CAIYLEGRNTEAFF.

This clone has only one observation. CDR3 nucleotide sequence: TGTGCCAGCAATAGACAGGGGGTGCTTGGAACTGAAGCTTTCTTT. As protein: CASNRQGVLGTEAFF. The chain carries TRBV2 and TRBJ1-1; 9 bases match TRBD1. Unmatched junction bases numbered 11, after V lost 7 bases and J lost 5 bases. This CDR3 region has 15 residues. The V gene's germline CDR1 is SNHLY and CDR2 FYNNEI.

V gene TRBV7-8 combines with J gene TRBJ1-2; D unresolved. V was trimmed by 1 base and J by 8 bases, leaving 14 bases between them. CDR3 length: 14 residues. Germline lookup yields CDR1 SGHVS and CDR2 FQNEAQ. The CDR3 loop reads CASSLDPTRPGYTF. The CDR3 bases are TGTGCCAGCAGCTTAGACCCGACGAGGCCCGGCTACACCTTC.

The table lists this clone with a few counts. This chain joins TRBV7-8 and TRBJ2-7; TRBD2 matches 10 bases. Germline CDR1 is SGHVS and CDR2 is FQNEAQ. CDR3 length: 16 residues. The V and J ends lost 0 bases and 4 bases, in that order; junction bases with no gene match: 6. CDR3 sequence (DNA): TGTGCCAGCAGCTTAGCCGGTAGCGGGAGGCAATACGAGCAGTACTTC. It translates to CASSLAGSGRQYEQYF.

The rearrangement uses TRBV5-1 and TRBJ2-3; D gene ambiguous. This CDR3 has 14 amino acids. The germline gives CDR1 SGHRS, CDR2 YFSETQ. V was shortened by 4 bases and J by 4 bases, with 13 bases between the two germline ends. The CDR3 DNA sequence: TGCGCCAGCAGCACCCGACCGGAGCCAGATACGCAGTATTTT. Its protein is CASSTRPEPDTQYF.

To note about this clone: Additional DNA sequences in this sample encode the identical CDR3. This rearrangement joins TRBV27 to TRBJ2-5; D is uncertain. The germline CDR1 and CDR2 sequences are MNHEY and SMNVEV (reference sequence). The CDR3 loop spans 13 amino acids. Trimming removed 3 bases from V and 0 bases from J, with 5 bases in between. As DNA, the CDR3 is TGTGCCAGCAGTTTCAAGTACCAAGAGACCCAGTACTTC. It specifies CASSFKYQETQYF.

The chain combines TRBV28 with TRBJ2-2; the D gene is possibly TRBD1 (5 bases). Germline V gene data show CDR1 as MDHEN and CDR2 as SYDVKM. The CDR3 has 13 residues. With 3 bases removed from V and 5 bases from J, the gap between germline ends came to 7 bases. DNA for the CDR3: TGTGCCAGCAGTTTCTCAGGGACCGGGGAGCTGTTTTTT. Protein product: CASSFSGTGELFF. The full variable domain, its missing parts supplied by reference TRBV28 and TRBJ2-2, is DVKVTQSSRYLVKRTGEKVFLECVQDMDHENMFWYRQDPGLGLRLIYFSYDVKMKEKGDIPEGYSVSREKKERFSLILESASTNQTSMYLCASSFSGTGELFFGEGSRLTVL.

This clone appeared a few times. This sequence joins TRBV5-4 and TRBJ2-7, with TRBD1 identical over 7 bases. The V gene end was trimmed by 4 bases and the J gene end by 4 bases; junction bases not matched to a gene: 8. CDR1 and CDR2 (germline): SGHNT, YYREEE (reference sequence). The CDR3 sequence is 14 residues long. In nucleotides, the CDR3 is TGTGCCAGCAGCCAACACAGGGGACAGTACGAGCAGTACTTC. It translates to CASSQHRGQYEQYF.

The chain is built from TRBV19 and TRBJ2-1, with TRBD1 identical over 9 bases. This CDR3 is built from 16 residues. Looked up from germline, CDR1 is LNHDA and CDR2 is SQIVND (reference sequence). J lost 7 bases, V lost 1 base, and 8 bases had no gene match. Here the CDR3 reads CASSIGRGTGLNEQFF. DNA for the CDR3: TGTGCCAGTAGTATAGGGAGGGGGACAGGGCTAAATGAGCAGTTCTTC.

This sequence joins TRBV14 and TRBJ1-2, with 7 positions matching TRBD1. The CDR3 is 14 amino acids. Unmatched junction bases numbered 5, after V lost 3 bases and J lost 4 bases. From germline, CDR1 is SGHDN and CDR2 FVKESK. As DNA, the CDR3 is TGTGCCAGCAGCCAGGACAGGTTAGCCTATGGCTACACCTTC. Its protein product is CASSQDRLAYGYTF.